This TCR beta chain was obtained from a study of T cell responses to AZD1222 COVID-19 vaccine. Only in-frame clones appear in the TCRdb table, and some are missing; sequencing was by immunoSEQ multiplex PCR. The sample yields about 120,000 clones, around nine tenths seen once. This clone was seen just once. What it binds is unknown. Germline V gene data show CDR1 as SGHVS and CDR2 as FQNEAQ. Deletions cut 2 bases from V and 7 bases from J, with 8 bases between. There are 13 residues in the CDR3. General study results and limits: Mapped onto spike, vaccine-associated CD4 TCRs spanned it and were dominant at 160-218 and 743-854.

The source of this sequence is an adult in good health. The genes are TRBV7-8 and TRBJ2-2; D is unclear. The input for sequencing was peripheral blood, taken on day 0 of AZD1222 vaccination. The CDR3: CASSLRALGELFF. The CDR3 DNA reads as TGTGCCAGCAGCTTACGGGCTCTCGGGGAGCTGTTTTTT.